This entry lists 17 T cell receptor beta chains sequenced from one sample in a study of T cells in Graves' hyperthyroidism and ophthalmopathy. RNA transcripts yielded amplified TCR beta CDR3 regions. HTBI primers were employed in a first-round RT-PCR of the TCR CDR3. TCRdb redid the calling of the multiplex PCR reads with MiXCR, one entry per CDR3 protein. The repertoire holds some 350,000 distinct CDR3 sequences, with around 13% as singletons. Specimen: blood. Every receptor here comes from a woman aged 40 to 50 with Graves' ophthalmopathy.

This clonotype has ten or more counts. This chain joins TRBV20-1 and TRBJ2-7; 7 bases match TRBD2. Looked up from germline, CDR1 is DFQATT and CDR2 is SNEGSKA (reference sequence). The V segment lost 1 base and the J segment 5 bases; nucleotides outside the gene matches: 11. CDR3 length: 15 residues. CDR3 bases: TGCAGTGCTAGAGGGTCCGGCAGGGAGGGAAACGAGCAGTACTTC. It translates to CSARGSGREGNEQYF.

This clonotype has only a few counts. This may arise from a read error, as a much more abundant clone is one base away. The J gene is TRBJ2-7, the V gene TRBV20-1; D possibly corresponds to TRBD1 (6 bases). The V gene's germline CDR1 is DFQATT and CDR2 SNEGSKA (reference sequence). This CDR3 region has 11 residues. V shed 2 bases and J shed 6 bases, with 8 bases lying between them. The CDR3 region is CSARSGVEQYF. The CDR3, as DNA: TGCAGTGCTAGATCAGGGGTCGAGCAGTACTTC.

The gene calls are TRBV20-1 and TRBJ2-2, with 8 bases identical to TRBD2. Per the germline V gene, CDR1 is DFQATT and CDR2 is SNEGSKA (reference sequence). Losses at the gene ends were 3 bases for V and 4 bases for J; bases not matched to a gene: 7. The CDR3 consists of 15 residues. This chain's CDR3 is CSARGKLAVTGELFF. CDR3 coding DNA: TGCAGTGCTAGGGGAAAACTAGCGGTCACCGGGGAGCTGTTTTTT.

This clonotype was detected only a few times. The chain couples TRBV3-1 to TRBJ1-6, with D possibly being TRBD1 (6 bases). The CDR3 covers 14 residues. Per germline, CDR1 LGHDT and CDR2 YNNKEL (reference sequence). V was clipped by 6 bases and J by 8 bases, with 14 bases between them. The DNA of the CDR3 is TGTGCCAGCAGTAAGGGACATTCTTATTCACCCCTCCACTTT. It specifies CASSKGHSYSPLHF.

This clonotype was counted a few times. The V and J genes are TRBV3-1 and TRBJ2-1, with D possibly matching TRBD1 (6 bases). Trimming left V 4 bases short and J 2 bases short, with 12 bases between. Looked up from germline, CDR1 is LGHDT and CDR2 is YNNKEL (reference sequence). There are 15 residues in the CDR3. The CDR3 is CASSLRGGTYNEQFF. CDR3 nucleotides: TGTGCCAGCAGCCTCAGAGGGGGAACCTACAATGAGCAGTTCTTC.

This clonotype occurred a few times. The chain combines TRBV7-9 with TRBJ2-6; 8 bases map to TRBD1. The V and J ends lost 5 bases and 1 base, in that order; junction bases with no gene match: 13. This CDR3 is 19 amino acids long. CDR1 is SEHNR and CDR2 is FQNEAQ in the germline V gene (reference sequence). This chain's CDR3 is CASSLLGTGDVSGANVLTF. CDR3 bases: TGTGCCAGCAGCCTACTAGGGACAGGCGACGTTTCTGGGGCCAACGTCCTGACTTTC.

This clonotype was recorded a few times. The chain couples TRBV11-3 to TRBJ1-6, with 11 positions matching TRBD1. Germline V gives CDR1 SGHNT, CDR2 YENEEA. V was pared by 5 bases and J by 9 bases, with 3 bases of the junction left unmatched. The CDR3 is 14 residues long. The CDR3 DNA follows: TGTGCCAGCAGCCTGGGACAGGGGGTTTCACCCCTCCACTTT. Amino acids: CASSLGQGVSPLHF.

This clonotype was seen at least ten times. The CDR3 protein is CASSRTGGMNTEAFF. The CDR3 region has the DNA TGTGCCAGCAGCCGGACAGGGGGGATGAACACTGAAGCTTTCTTT. The rearrangement joins TRBV3-1 to TRBJ1-1; 10 nucleotides agree with TRBD1. The length of the CDR3 is 15 residues. Germline V CDR1 and CDR2: LGHDT, YNNKEL (reference sequence). The trim removed 4 bases at V and 0 bases at J, leaving 2 bases unmatched.

At least ten counts were recorded for this clonotype. The V call is TRBV28, the J call TRBJ1-6; D is unresolved. The CDR3 length is 15 residues. CDR1 and CDR2 (germline): MDHEN, SYDVKM. Trimming took off 5 bases at V and 8 bases at J, with 16 bases between the two ends. CDR3 nucleotide sequence: TGTGCCAGCAGTCTGATCGGAATGAGAGATTCACCCCTCCACTTT. It encodes CASSLIGMRDSPLHF.

Ten or more counts support this clonotype. The V and J genes are TRBV19 and TRBJ1-1, with 9 bases identical to TRBD1. The V segment lost 4 bases and the J segment 2 bases; nucleotides outside the gene matches: 11. Germline V gene lookup returns CDR1 LNHDA and CDR2 SQIVND (reference sequence). There are 17 residues in the CDR3. The CDR3 region is CASSKNRGRGINTEAFF. CDR3 bases: TGTGCCAGTAGTAAAAACAGGGGGCGCGGAATCAACACTGAAGCTTTCTTT.

This chain uses TRBV5-1 with TRBJ2-5; TRBD2 aligns across 7 bases. From germline, CDR1 is SGHRS and CDR2 YFSETQ. The CDR3 spans 17 residues. V dropped 2 bases and J dropped 6; count of bases not matched to a gene: 16. CDR3 amino acids: CASSFLDSSGTIKTQYF. As DNA, the CDR3 is TGCGCCAGCAGCTTCCTCGATTCCTCCGGGACTATTAAGACCCAGTACTTC. Supplemented by reference TRBV5-1 and TRBJ2-5, the full variable domain reads KAGVTQTPRYLIKTRGQQVTLSCSPISGHRSVSWYQQTPGQGLQFLFEYFSETQRNKGNFPGRFSGRQFSNSRSEMNVSTLELGDSALYLCASSFLDSSGTIKTQYFGPGTRLLVL.

A few counts support this clonotype. This chain links TRBV27 with TRBJ2-7, with 8 bases that match TRBD1. The CDR3 runs 15 residues. CDR1 is MNHEY and CDR2 is SMNVEV in the germline V gene (reference sequence). After removal of 5 bases from V and 4 bases from J, the junction contained 10 bases not matched to a gene. CDR3 residues: CASSPRTGNQYEQYF. CDR3 nucleotides: TGTGCCAGCAGTCCCCGGACAGGGAATCAATACGAGCAGTACTTC.

This clonotype was detected many times. The chain uses TRBV2 and TRBJ2-5, with TRBD2 identical over 9 bases. CDR1 is SNHLY, CDR2 FYNNEI, per germline. The length of the CDR3 is 16 residues. J gave up 2 bases and V 7 bases, and 11 bases lay outside the gene matches. CDR3 nucleotide sequence: TGTGCCAGCAACAAACGGGTAGCGGGGGAACAAGAGACCCAGTACTTC. The encoded protein is CASNKRVAGEQETQYF. The complete variable domain, with remaining parts taken from reference TRBV2 and TRBJ2-5, reads EPEVTQTPSHQVTQMGQEVILRCVPISNHLYFYWYRQILGQKVEFLVSFYNNEISEKSEIFDDQFSVERPDGSNFTLKIRSTKLEDSAMYFCASNKRVAGEQETQYFGPGTRLLVL.

This clonotype has more than one count but fewer than ten. The chain recombines TRBV11-3 with TRBJ2-4, with 7 bases that match TRBD1. The V gene end was trimmed by 1 base and the J gene end by 0 bases; junction bases not matched to a gene: 6. The CDR3 has 17 residues. Germline loops: CDR1 SGHNT, CDR2 YENEEA. CDR3 in amino acids: CASSLGADRIAKNIQYF. The CDR3 DNA follows: TGTGCCAGCAGCTTAGGGGCGGACAGGATAGCCAAAAACATTCAGTACTTC.

The table lists this clonotype with many counts. The V gene is TRBV12-3 or TRBV12-4, the J gene TRBJ1-2; D may be TRBD1 (5 bases). Trimming left V 5 bases short and J 6 bases short, with 19 bases between. CDR3 length: 15 residues. The CDR3, as DNA: TGTGCCAGCAGTCGGAGTTCTCCTCAGGGTAATGGCTACACCTTC. This encodes CASSRSSPQGNGYTF.

This clonotype was counted at least ten times. V usage is TRBV29-1 and J usage is TRBJ1-1; 7 nucleotides agree with TRBD1. V trimming: 0 bases; J trimming: 1 base; junction bases outside the gene matches: 5. The germline gives CDR1 SQVTM, CDR2 ANQGSEA. This CDR3 spans 15 amino acids. The CDR3 coding sequence is TGCAGCGTTGAAGACGACAGGGAGGGGAACACTGAAGCTTTCTTT. This encodes CSVEDDREGNTEAFF. Combining the CDR3 with reference TRBV29-1 and TRBJ1-1 gives the whole variable domain SAVISQKPSRDICQRGTSLTIQCQVDSQVTMMFWYRQQPGQSLTLIATANQGSEATYESGFVIDKFPISRPNLTFSTLTVSNMSPEDSSIYLCSVEDDREGNTEAFFGQGTRLTVV.

This clonotype was found a few times. The CDR3 sequence is CASSLVPGPNTEAFF. The CDR3, as DNA: TGTGCCAGCAGCTTAGTTCCAGGCCCGAACACTGAAGCTTTCTTT. The V gene is TRBV7-9, the J gene TRBJ1-1, with D unresolved. CDR3 length equals 15 residues. Trimming removed 1 base from V and 1 base from J, with 10 bases in between. The germline CDR1 and CDR2 sequences are SEHNR and FQNEAQ (reference sequence).